This TCR beta chain is drawn from a study of CD8 T cells in Susac syndrome. CDR1 and CDR2 (germline): SGHRS, YFSETQ. The CDR3 loop spans 12 amino acids. V lost 0 bases, J lost 7 bases, and 5 bases lay in between. The RNA, about 0.45 to 1 ug, was put through reverse transcription using random hexamers. In TCRdb, the immunoSEQ multiplex PCR reads were re-called with MiXCR into one record per CDR3 protein. The table includes approximately 180,000 distinct CDR3 sequences, approximately 93% detected once. V gene TRBV5-1 combines with J gene TRBJ1-3; no definite D call. Sequenced material: CD4+ T cells from PBMCs. The sequence was collected from a human donor with multiple sclerosis. The CDR3 DNA follows: TGCGCCAGCAGCTTGGACTGGAACACCATATATTTT. As protein: CASSLDWNTIYF.